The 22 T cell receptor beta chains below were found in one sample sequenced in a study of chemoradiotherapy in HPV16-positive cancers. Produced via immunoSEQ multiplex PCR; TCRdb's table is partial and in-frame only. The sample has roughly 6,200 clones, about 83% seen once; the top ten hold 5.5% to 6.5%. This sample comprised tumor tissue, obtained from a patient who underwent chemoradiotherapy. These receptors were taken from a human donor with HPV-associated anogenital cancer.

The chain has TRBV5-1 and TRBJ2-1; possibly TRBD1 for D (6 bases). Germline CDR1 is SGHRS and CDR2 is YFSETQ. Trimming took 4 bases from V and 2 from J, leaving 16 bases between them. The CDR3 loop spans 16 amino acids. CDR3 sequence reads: CASSLRRGSAYNEQFF. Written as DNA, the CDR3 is TGCGCCAGCAGCCTCCGTAGGGGGTCGGCCTACAATGAGCAGTTCTTC.

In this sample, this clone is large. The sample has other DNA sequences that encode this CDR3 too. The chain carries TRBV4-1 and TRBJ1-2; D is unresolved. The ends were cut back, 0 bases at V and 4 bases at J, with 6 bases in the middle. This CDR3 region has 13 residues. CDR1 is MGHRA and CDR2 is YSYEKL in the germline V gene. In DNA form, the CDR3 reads TGCGCCAGCAGCCAAGATCGAGGCTATGGCTACACCTTC. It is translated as CASSQDRGYGYTF.

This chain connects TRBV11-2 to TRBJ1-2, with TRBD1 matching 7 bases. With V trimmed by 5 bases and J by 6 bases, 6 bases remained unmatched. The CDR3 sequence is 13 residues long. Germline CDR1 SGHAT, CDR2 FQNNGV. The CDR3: CASSITGVNGYTF. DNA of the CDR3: TGTGCCAGCAGCATTACAGGGGTGAATGGCTACACCTTC.

CDR3 in amino acids: CASRYTGAESPLHF. DNA for the CDR3: TGTGCCAGCAGGTATACAGGGGCGGAATCACCCCTCCACTTT. The gene calls are TRBV2 and TRBJ1-6; 7 bases agree with TRBD1. J was trimmed by 10 bases and V by 6 bases; bases with no gene match: 9. The CDR3 spans 14 residues. The germline CDR1 and CDR2 sequences are SNHLY and FYNNEI.

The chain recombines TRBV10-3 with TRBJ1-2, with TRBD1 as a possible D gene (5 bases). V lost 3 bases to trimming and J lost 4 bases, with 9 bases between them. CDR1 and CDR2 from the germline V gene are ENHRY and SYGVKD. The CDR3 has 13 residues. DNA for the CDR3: TGTGCCATCAGTGAAGGGACGGGCTATGGCTACACCTTC. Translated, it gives CAISEGTGYGYTF.

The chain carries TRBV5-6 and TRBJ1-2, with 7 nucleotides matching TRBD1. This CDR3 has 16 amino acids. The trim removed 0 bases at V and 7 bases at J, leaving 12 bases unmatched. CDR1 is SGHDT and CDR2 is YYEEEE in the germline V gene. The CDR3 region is CASSLGQGMVVGGYTF. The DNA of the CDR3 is TGTGCCAGCAGCTTGGGACAGGGTATGGTGGTAGGTGGCTACACCTTC.

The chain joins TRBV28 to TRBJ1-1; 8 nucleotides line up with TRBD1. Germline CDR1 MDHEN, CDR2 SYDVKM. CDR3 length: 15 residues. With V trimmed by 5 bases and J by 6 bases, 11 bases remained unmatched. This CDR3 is CASSPTDRAAPEAFF. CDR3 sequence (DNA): TGTGCCAGCAGTCCGACGGACAGGGCGGCGCCTGAAGCTTTCTTT. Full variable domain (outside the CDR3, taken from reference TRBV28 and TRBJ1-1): DVKVTQSSRYLVKRTGEKVFLECVQDMDHENMFWYRQDPGLGLRLIYFSYDVKMKEKGDIPEGYSVSREKKERFSLILESASTNQTSMYLCASSPTDRAAPEAFFGQGTRLTVV.

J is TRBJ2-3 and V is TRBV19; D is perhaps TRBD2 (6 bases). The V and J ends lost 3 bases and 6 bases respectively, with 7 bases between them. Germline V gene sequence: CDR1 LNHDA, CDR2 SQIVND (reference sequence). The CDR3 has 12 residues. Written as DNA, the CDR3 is TGTGCCAGTAGTATGGGGGGTGATACGCAGTATTTT. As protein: CASSMGGDTQYF.

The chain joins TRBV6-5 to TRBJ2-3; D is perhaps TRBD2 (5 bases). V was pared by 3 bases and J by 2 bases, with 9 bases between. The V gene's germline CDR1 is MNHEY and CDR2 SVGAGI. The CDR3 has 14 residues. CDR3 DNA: TGTGCCAGCAGTTATGAGAGGGCCACAGATACGCAGTATTTT. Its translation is CASSYERATDTQYF.

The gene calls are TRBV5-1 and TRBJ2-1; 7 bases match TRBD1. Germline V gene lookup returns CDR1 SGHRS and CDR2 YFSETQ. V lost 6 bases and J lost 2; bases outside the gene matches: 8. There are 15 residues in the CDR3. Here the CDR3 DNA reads TGCGCCAGCAACAAGGACAGGATAGCCTACAATGAGCAGTTCTTC. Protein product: CASNKDRIAYNEQFF.

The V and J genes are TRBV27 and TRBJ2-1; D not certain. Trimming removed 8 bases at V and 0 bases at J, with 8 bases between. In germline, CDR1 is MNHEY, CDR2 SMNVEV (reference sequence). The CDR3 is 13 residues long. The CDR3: CASQPSSYNEQFF. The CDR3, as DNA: TGTGCCAGCCAGCCGAGCTCCTACAATGAGCAGTTCTTC.

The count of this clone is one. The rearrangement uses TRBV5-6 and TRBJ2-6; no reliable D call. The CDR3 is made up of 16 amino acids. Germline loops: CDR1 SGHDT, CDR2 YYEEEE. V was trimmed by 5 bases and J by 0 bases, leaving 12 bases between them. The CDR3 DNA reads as TGTGCCAGCAGTTTCACGGCCACCTCTGGGGCCAACGTCCTGACTTTC. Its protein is CASSFTATSGANVLTF.

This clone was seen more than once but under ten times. The CDR3 sequence is CASSLVTGWGTEAFF. CDR3 sequence (DNA): TGTGCCAGCAGCTTAGTAACGGGATGGGGGACTGAAGCTTTCTTT. V is TRBV7-2 and J is TRBJ1-1, with D tentatively TRBD1 (5 bases). Deletions cut 1 base from V and 5 bases from J, with 14 bases between. The CDR3 spans 15 residues. From germline, CDR1 is SGHTA and CDR2 FQGNSA.

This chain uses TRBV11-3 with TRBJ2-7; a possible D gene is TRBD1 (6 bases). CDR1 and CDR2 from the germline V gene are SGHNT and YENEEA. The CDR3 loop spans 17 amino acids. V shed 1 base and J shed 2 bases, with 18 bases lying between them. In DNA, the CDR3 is TGTGCCAGCAGCTTAGCAAGGGCCGGGACATACGCCTACGAGCAGTACTTC. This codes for CASSLARAGTYAYEQYF.

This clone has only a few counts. The CDR3 reads CASSTGHTYTEAFF. The CDR3 nucleotides read TGTGCCAGCAGCACCGGACACACCTACACTGAAGCTTTCTTT. The V and J genes are TRBV9 and TRBJ1-1, with D perhaps matching TRBD1 (5 bases). CDR3 length equals 14 residues. Between the trimmed V and J ends, which lost 4 bases and 3 bases, there was a span of 13 bases. Germline V gene lookup returns CDR1 SGDLS and CDR2 YYNGEE.

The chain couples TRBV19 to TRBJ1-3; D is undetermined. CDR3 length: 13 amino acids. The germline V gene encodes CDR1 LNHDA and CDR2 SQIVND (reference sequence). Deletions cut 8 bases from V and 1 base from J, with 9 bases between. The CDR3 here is CASQRESGNTIYF. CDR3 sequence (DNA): TGTGCCAGTCAGAGAGAATCTGGAAACACCATATATTTT.

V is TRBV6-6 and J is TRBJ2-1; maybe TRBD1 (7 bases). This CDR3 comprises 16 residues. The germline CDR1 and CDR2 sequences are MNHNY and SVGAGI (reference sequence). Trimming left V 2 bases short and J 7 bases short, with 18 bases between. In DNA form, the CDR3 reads TGTGCCAGCAGTTACGGCGACGCAGGGGGGTGGAATGAGCAGTTCTTC. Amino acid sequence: CASSYGDAGGWNEQFF.

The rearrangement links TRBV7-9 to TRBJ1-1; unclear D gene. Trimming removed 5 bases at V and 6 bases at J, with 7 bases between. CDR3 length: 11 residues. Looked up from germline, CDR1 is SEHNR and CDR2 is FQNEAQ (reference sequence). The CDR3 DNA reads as TGTGCCAGCAGCCGAGAGGCTGAAGCTTTCTTT. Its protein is CASSREAEAFF.

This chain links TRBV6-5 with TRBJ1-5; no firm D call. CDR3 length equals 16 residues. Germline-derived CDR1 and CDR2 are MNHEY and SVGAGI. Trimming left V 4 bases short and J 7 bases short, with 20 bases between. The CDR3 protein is CASSSGGFRASQPQHF. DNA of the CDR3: TGTGCCAGCAGTTCGGGAGGGTTTCGGGCAAGCCAGCCCCAGCATTTT.

The CDR3, as DNA: TGTGCCAGTAGGGATACAGGGAATCAGCCCCAGCATTTT. Amino acid sequence: CASRDTGNQPQHF. The rearrangement links TRBV19 to TRBJ1-5, with a tentative D call TRBD1 (6 bases). The germline V and J ends were trimmed by 6 bases and 4 bases, with 10 bases remaining between them. The CDR3 runs 13 residues. Germline V gives CDR1 LNHDA, CDR2 SQIVND (reference sequence).

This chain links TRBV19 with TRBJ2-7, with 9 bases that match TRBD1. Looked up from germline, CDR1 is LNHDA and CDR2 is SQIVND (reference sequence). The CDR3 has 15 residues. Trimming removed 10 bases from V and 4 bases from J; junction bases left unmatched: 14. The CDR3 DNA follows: TGTGCCACCAGATCTCCGGGACAGGGAAATTACGAGCAGTACTTC. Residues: CATRSPGQGNYEQYF.

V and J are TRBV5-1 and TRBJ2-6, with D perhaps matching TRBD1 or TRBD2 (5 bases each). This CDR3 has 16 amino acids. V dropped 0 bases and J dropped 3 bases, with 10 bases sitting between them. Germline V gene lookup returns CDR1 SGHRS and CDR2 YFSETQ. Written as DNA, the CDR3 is TGCGCCAGCAGCTTGGGGGGGTTAGGTGGGGCCAACGTCCTGACTTTC. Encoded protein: CASSLGGLGGANVLTF.